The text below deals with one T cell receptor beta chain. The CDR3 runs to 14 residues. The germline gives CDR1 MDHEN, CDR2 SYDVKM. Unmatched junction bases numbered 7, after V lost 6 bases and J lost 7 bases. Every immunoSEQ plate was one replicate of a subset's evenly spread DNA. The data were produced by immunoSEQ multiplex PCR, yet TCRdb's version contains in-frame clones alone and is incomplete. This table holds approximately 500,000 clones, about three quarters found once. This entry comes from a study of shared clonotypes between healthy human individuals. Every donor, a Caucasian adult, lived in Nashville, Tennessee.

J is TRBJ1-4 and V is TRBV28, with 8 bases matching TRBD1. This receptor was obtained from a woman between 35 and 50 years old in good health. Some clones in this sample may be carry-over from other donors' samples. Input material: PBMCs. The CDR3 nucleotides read TGTGCCAGCAGCTTCGGGACAGGTGCTGAAAAACTGTTTTTT. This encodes CASSFGTGAEKLFF.